This is a list of T cell receptor beta chains from one sample in a study of graft-versus-host responses after intestinal transplantation. The antigens these receptors bind are not known. Sequenced by immunoSEQ multiplex PCR; TCRdb stores in-frame clones only, minus some. This table has more than 100,000 clones, roughly 91% appearing once. The sample in question was unstimulated CD4+ T cells sorted from spleen or lymph node cells, obtained before intestinal transplant. These receptor sequences come from a human donor who received an intestinal transplant. Each CDR3 is given with its conserved first and last residue. D genes are given only for firm matches. Clone size is not always given. Where it is, it says once, few, many or a class for expanded clones.

-	TRBJ2-7	TRBD2	TRBV28	TGTGCCAGCAGTTTACTAGCGGGCAGATACGAGCAGTACTTC	CASSLLAGRYEQYF
-	TRBJ1-2	TRBD1	TRBV6-1	TGTGCCAGCACCCAAGGCAGGACAGGAGACTATGGCTACACCTTC	CASTQGRTGDYGYTF
-	TRBJ1-1	-	TRBV18	TGTGCCAGCTCATGGACAGAGGAGTGGAACGCTGAAGCTTTCTTT	CASSWTEEWNAEAFF
-	TRBJ2-4	TRBD2	TRBV27	TGTGCCAGCAGTTTAGGGTGGAGGGGGGGCAGCCCGGGACTAGCGGGAGCCAAAAACATTCAGTACTTC	CASSLGWRGGSPGLAGAKNIQYF
-	TRBJ2-7	TRBD2	TRBV19	TGTGCCAGTAAGGCGGCGGGAGCAGGAAAGCAGTACTTC	CASKAAGAGKQYF
once	TRBJ1-1	-	TRBV9	TGTGCCAGCAGCATACTAGACGGAGAGAACACTGAAGCTTTCTTT	CASSILDGENTEAFF
-	TRBJ2-7	TRBD1	TRBV27	TGTGCCAGCAGTTTATCCATGTGGACAGGTAGCTCCTACGAGCAGTACTTC	CASSLSMWTGSSYEQYF
-	TRBJ1-1	TRBD1	TRBV6-5	TGTGCCAGCAGGCGGGACAGGGGAATGAACACTGAAGCTTTCTTT	CASRRDRGMNTEAFF
-	TRBJ2-2	-	TRBV18	TGTGCCAGCTCACCACCTGATATTTGGAGTGACAGGAGACTCACGAACACCGGGGAGCTGTTTTTT	CASSPPDIWSDRRLTNTGELFF
-	TRBJ1-2	-	TRBV11-2	TGTGCCAGCAGCTTACGGGGGAACTATGGCTACACCTTC	CASSLRGNYGYTF
-	TRBJ1-2	TRBD1	TRBV30	TGTGCCTGGAGTAGGGACAGGCGATCATATGGCTACACCTTC	CAWSRDRRSYGYTF
-	TRBJ2-1	-	TRBV6-5	TGTGCCAGCAGTTACAGGGGGACGAGGGGGAATGAGCAGTTCTTC	CASSYRGTRGNEQFF
-	TRBJ2-4	-	TRBV19	TGTGCCAGTAGTACCGGTCGGTACACCGAGAAAAACATTCAGTACTTC	CASSTGRYTEKNIQYF
-	TRBJ2-1	TRBD2	TRBV19	TGTGCCAGTAGTGAGACTAGCGGGAGTTATGAGCAGTTCTTC	CASSETSGSYEQFF
-	TRBJ2-7	-	TRBV18	TGTGCCAGCTCACCACGAGAGGGCGAGCAGTACTTC	CASSPREGEQYF
-	TRBJ1-5	-	TRBV11-3	TGTGCCAGCAGCTTACCGCCTGGGGGAATACGCGTTCAGCCCCAGCATTTT	CASSLPPGGIRVQPQHF
-	TRBJ2-7	-	TRBV7-8	TGTGCCAGCACCTCGGAGGGGAAACATGGGGGTTACGAGCAGTACTTC	CASTSEGKHGGYEQYF
-	TRBJ2-7	TRBD2	TRBV6-5	TGTGCCAGCAGTCCCTTGTTAGCGGGAGCCTACGAGCAGTACTTC	CASSPLLAGAYEQYF
-	TRBJ2-5	-	TRBV6-1	TGTGCCAGCAGTGGCCCCCCGGAGACCCAGTACTTC	CASSGPPETQYF
-	TRBJ2-5	-	TRBV5-1	TGCGCCAGCAGTCAGGGGCAGGCCCAAGAGACCCAGTACTTC	CASSQGQAQETQYF
-	TRBJ2-1	-	TRBV6-5	TGTGCCAGCACCCAGGACACTTCCTACAATGAGCAGTTCTTC	CASTQDTSYNEQFF
-	TRBJ2-6	-	TRBV5-1	TGCGCCAGCAGCCACCCCCGTGGGCTTGGGGCCAACGTCCTGACTTTC	CASSHPRGLGANVLTF
-	TRBJ1-2	-	TRBV2	TGTGCCAGCGGGGCGGTTGTTGGGGGCTACACCTTC	CASGAVVGGYTF
-	TRBJ1-2	-	TRBV29-1	TGCAGCGTTGAAGATCGAAGGCAGGGCGATGGCTACACCTTC	CSVEDRRQGDGYTF
once	TRBJ2-6	TRBD1	TRBV5-4	TGTGCCAGCAGCTTGAGACAGGGGGCATCTGGGGCCAACGTCCTGACTTTC	CASSLRQGASGANVLTF
-	TRBJ2-7	TRBD1	TRBV6-5	TGTGCCAGCAGTGCCTACGGACAGGGGACCTACGAGCAGTACTTC	CASSAYGQGTYEQYF
-	TRBJ2-1	-	TRBV2	TGTGCCAGCAAAAAGGAGGCCCAGACCGTCTACAATGAGCAGTTCTTC	CASKKEAQTVYNEQFF
-	TRBJ2-1	-	TRBV15	TGTGCCACCAGCAGAGATCAGGGGTCCAATGAGCAGTTCTTC	CATSRDQGSNEQFF
-	TRBJ2-7	TRBD2	TRBV6-5	TGTGCCAGCAGTTCCCAGGGGACTAGCGGGAGCTACGAGCAGTACTTC	CASSSQGTSGSYEQYF